The clone carrying this T cell receptor beta chain is labeled as medium-sized. Its antigen is currently unknown. The data belong to a study of fetal regulatory T cell absence and autoimmunity. The survey-level immunoSEQ assay was used. Using immunoSEQ multiplex PCR, the repertoire was profiled, and TCRdb retains in-frame clones only, with some absent. The top ten clones hold 2% of a sample with around 100,000 clones, 72% of them seen once. Study observations and caveats: Pancreas and cord blood did not differ much in TRB family usage. Oligoclonal TCR enrichment in pancreas over cord blood reached over 90-fold for some clones.

V was trimmed by 2 bases and J by 0 bases, leaving 8 bases between them. Per germline, CDR1 SGHDT and CDR2 YYEEEE. The CDR3 length is 14 residues. This chain uses TRBV5-6 with TRBJ1-2; unclear D gene. Material for sequencing was pancreas tissue. The clonotype originates from a male donor with IPEX syndrome. CDR3 sequence: CASSLIHPNYGYTF. In nucleotides, the CDR3 is TGTGCCAGCAGCTTAATACATCCTAACTATGGCTACACCTTC.